This T cell receptor (beta chain) appears in the sequencing data of a study of T-cell reconstitution after alpha-beta-depleted transplantation in children. Study-level findings and limits: About two months after transplant, alpha-beta T cells reportedly came from several hundred expanded graft clones. Among T cells one year after transplant, newly produced cells accounted for most counts and diversity. Some patients owed their high day-60 TCRbeta diversity to surviving recipient T cells and thymic progenitors.

Unique molecular identifiers were used in preparing the TCRbeta library. TCRdb recomputed calls from the PCR reads with MiXCR, one row per CDR3 protein. The data show nearly 350,000 distinct CDR3 sequences, 15% to 20% seen once. The V end lost 0 bases, the J end lost 0 bases, and 9 bases lay between the germline ends. Looked up from germline, CDR1 is LNHNV and CDR2 is YYDKDF (reference sequence). This CDR3 comprises 16 residues. As concerns this clonotype: Its antigen remains unidentified.

This TCR was recovered from a male patient aged 2 to 9 who had a stem cell transplant for acute lymphoblastic leukemia, so the T cells may come from the graft donor. The gene calls are TRBV15 and TRBJ1-3, with D unresolved. The sequencing here drew on PBMCs, mostly from graft donor cells, taken 360 days after TCRalphabeta/CD19-depleted stem cell transplant. CDR3 region: CATSRDLSPSGNTIYF. Here the CDR3 DNA reads TGTGCCACCAGCAGAGATCTGTCTCCCTCTGGAAACACCATATATTTT.